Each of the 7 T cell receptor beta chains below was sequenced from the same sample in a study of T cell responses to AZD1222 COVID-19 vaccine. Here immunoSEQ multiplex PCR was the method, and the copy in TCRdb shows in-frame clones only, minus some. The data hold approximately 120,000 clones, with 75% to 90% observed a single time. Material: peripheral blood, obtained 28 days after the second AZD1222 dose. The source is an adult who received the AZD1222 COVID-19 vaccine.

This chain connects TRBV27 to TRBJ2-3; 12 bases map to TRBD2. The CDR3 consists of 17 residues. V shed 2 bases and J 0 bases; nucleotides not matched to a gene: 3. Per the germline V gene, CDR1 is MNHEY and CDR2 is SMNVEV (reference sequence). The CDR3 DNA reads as TGTGCCAGCAGTTTACGGACTAGCGGGACTAGCACAGATACGCAGTATTTT. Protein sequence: CASSLRTSGTSTDTQYF.

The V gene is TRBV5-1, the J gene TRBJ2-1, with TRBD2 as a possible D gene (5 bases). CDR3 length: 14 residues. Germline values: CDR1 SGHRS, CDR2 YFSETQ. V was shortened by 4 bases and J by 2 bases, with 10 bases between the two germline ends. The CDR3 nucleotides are TGCGCCAGCAGCCAAAGCGGAACCTACAATGAGCAGTTCTTC. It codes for CASSQSGTYNEQFF.

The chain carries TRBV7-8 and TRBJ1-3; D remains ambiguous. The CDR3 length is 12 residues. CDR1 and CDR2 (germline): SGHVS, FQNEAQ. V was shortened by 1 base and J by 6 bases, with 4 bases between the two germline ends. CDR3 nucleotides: TGTGCCAGCAGCTTAGACGTAAACACCATATATTTT. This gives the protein CASSLDVNTIYF.

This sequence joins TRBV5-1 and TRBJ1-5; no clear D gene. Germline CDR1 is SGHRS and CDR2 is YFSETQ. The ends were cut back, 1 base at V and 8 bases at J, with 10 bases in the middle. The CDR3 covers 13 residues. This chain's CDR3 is CASSLSGAEPQHF. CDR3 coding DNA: TGCGCCAGCAGCTTGTCGGGAGCGGAGCCCCAGCATTTT.

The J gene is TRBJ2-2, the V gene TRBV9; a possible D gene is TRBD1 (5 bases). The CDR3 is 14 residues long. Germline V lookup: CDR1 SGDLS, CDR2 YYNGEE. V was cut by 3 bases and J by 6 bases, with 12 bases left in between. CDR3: CASSGTSDAGELFF. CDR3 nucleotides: TGTGCCAGCAGCGGGACAAGCGATGCCGGGGAGCTGTTTTTT.

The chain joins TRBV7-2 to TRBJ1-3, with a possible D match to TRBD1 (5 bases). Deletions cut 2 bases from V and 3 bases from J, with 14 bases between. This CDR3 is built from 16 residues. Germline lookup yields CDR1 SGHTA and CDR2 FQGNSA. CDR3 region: CASSLTGGVGGNTIYF. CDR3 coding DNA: TGTGCCAGCAGCTTAACAGGAGGGGTGGGTGGAAACACCATATATTTT.

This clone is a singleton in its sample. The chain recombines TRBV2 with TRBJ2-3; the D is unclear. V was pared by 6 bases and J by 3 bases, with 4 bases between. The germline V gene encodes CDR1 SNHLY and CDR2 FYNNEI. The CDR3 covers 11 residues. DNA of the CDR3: TGTGCCAGCAGCAGGACAGATACGCAGTATTTT. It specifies CASSRTDTQYF.